This passage covers 27 T cell receptor beta chains from one sample sequenced in a study of CD8 T cells in Susac syndrome. The RNA, about 0.5 to 1 ug, was put through reverse transcription using random hexamers. MiXCR, applied by TCRdb to the immunoSEQ multiplex PCR reads, yields one record per CDR3 protein. Altogether hundreds of thousands of distinct CDR3 sequences are present, 75% to 90% being singletons, with the ten largest covering about 0.12%. Source material: CD8+ T cells from PBMCs. The receptors were gathered from a human donor with multiple sclerosis.

The chain carries TRBV5-4 and TRBJ2-7; TRBD1 matches at 8 bases. Germline lookup yields CDR1 SGHNT and CDR2 YYREEE (reference sequence). The CDR3 is 14 amino acids. Unmatched junction bases numbered 6, after V lost 2 bases and J lost 5 bases. CDR3 loop: CASSFDRGVNEQYF. CDR3 DNA: TGTGCCAGCAGCTTCGACAGGGGAGTTAACGAGCAGTACTTC.

This chain connects TRBV4-1 to TRBJ2-7; D ambiguous. CDR1 MGHRA and CDR2 YSYEKL come from the germline V gene. Trimming took off 0 bases at V and 5 bases at J, with 11 bases between the two ends. The length of the CDR3 is 14 residues. The CDR3 bases are TGCGCCAGCAGCCAAGATCCAACGTCTGACGAGCAGTACTTC. This encodes CASSQDPTSDEQYF.

The chain couples TRBV12-3 or TRBV12-4 to TRBJ2-2, with D possibly being TRBD1 (5 bases). The germline V and J ends were trimmed by 5 bases and 8 bases, with 15 bases remaining between them. The length of the CDR3 is 14 residues. The CDR3 loop reads CASSVMDPGGELFF. Written as DNA, the CDR3 is TGTGCCAGCAGTGTGATGGACCCAGGGGGGGAGCTGTTTTTT.

The genes are TRBV5-1 and TRBJ2-1; 7 nucleotides align to TRBD2. The V gene's germline CDR1 is SGHRS and CDR2 YFSETQ. J was trimmed by 12 bases and V by 4 bases; bases with no gene match: 10. The CDR3 totals 13 residues. The chain's CDR3 is CASSGEGTHGQFF. The CDR3, as DNA: TGCGCCAGCAGCGGGGAGGGGACCCATGGGCAGTTCTTC.

This rearrangement joins TRBV10-3 to TRBJ1-1, with 8 bases matching TRBD1. The CDR3 is 15 residues long. The germline V gene has CDR1 ENHRY and CDR2 SYGVKD. V was clipped by 5 bases and J by 1 base; unmatched bases: 6. The CDR3 sequence is CAISSRTGSNTEAFF. CDR3 bases: TGTGCCATCAGTTCCCGGACAGGGTCGAACACTGAAGCTTTCTTT.

The chain joins TRBV19 to TRBJ1-5; D remains ambiguous. The CDR3 spans 15 residues. Germline V gene lookup returns CDR1 LNHDA and CDR2 SQIVND (reference sequence). V shed 4 bases and J shed 6 bases, with 16 bases lying between them. CDR3 residues: CASSSTILGSQPQHF. The CDR3 bases are TGTGCCAGTAGTAGCACCATCCTCGGATCTCAGCCCCAGCATTTT.

The chain combines TRBV9 with TRBJ2-1; TRBD1 might be the D (5 bases). The CDR3 contains 17 residues. V was pared by 0 bases and J by 1 base, with 14 bases between. Germline values: CDR1 SGDLS, CDR2 YYNGEE. In nucleotides, the CDR3 is TGTGCCAGCAGCGTAGATGTGGGGCCCGGGTCCTACAATGAGCAGTTCTTC. Amino acids: CASSVDVGPGSYNEQFF.

This chain uses TRBV27 with TRBJ1-5; TRBD1 agrees at 9 bases. V lost 8 bases and J lost 6; bases outside the gene matches: 14. The CDR3 length is 16 residues. The germline CDR1 and CDR2 sequences are MNHEY and SMNVEV (reference sequence). The CDR3 bases are TGTGCCAGCTGCATCTCGGGACAGGGTGTCGGTCAGCCCCAGCATTTT. Its translation: CASCISGQGVGQPQHF.

CDR3 residues: CSARSQATEAFF. CDR3 sequence (DNA): TGCAGTGCTAGGTCACAGGCCACTGAAGCTTTCTTT. The chain joins TRBV20-1 to TRBJ1-1, with D possibly matching TRBD1 (5 bases). V shed 3 bases and J shed 4 bases, with 9 bases lying between them. Looked up from germline, CDR1 is DFQATT and CDR2 is SNEGSKA (reference sequence). CDR3 length: 12 residues.

The V and J genes are TRBV6-5 and TRBJ2-7; D is perhaps TRBD2 (7 bases). The CDR3 is made up of 15 amino acids. CDR1 and CDR2 (germline): MNHEY, SVGAGI. Trimming left V 0 bases short and J 1 base short, with 10 bases between. CDR3 protein: CASSYSEGGSYEQYF. CDR3 sequence (DNA): TGTGCCAGCAGTTACTCGGAGGGGGGGTCCTACGAGCAGTACTTC.

The rearrangement uses TRBV11-2 and TRBJ1-1; D not certain. V lost 1 base and J lost 5, with 17 bases in between. From germline, CDR1 is SGHAT and CDR2 FQNNGV. This CDR3 region has 16 residues. The CDR3 coding sequence is TGTGCCAGCAGCTTAGGACGGTACGGTCGGCGTACTGAAGCTTTCTTT. Amino acids: CASSLGRYGRRTEAFF.

This chain connects TRBV21-1 to TRBJ2-5; the D segment call TRBD1 is taken from the table without a DNA check. TRBV21-1 is described as a pseudogene. The CDR3 is 15 amino acids. DNA of the CDR3: TGTGCCAGCAAGCGGACGGGGGGGCTTTCAGAGACCCAGTACTTC. Amino acids: CASKRTGGLSETQYF.

V and J are TRBV11-2 and TRBJ1-1; 9 bases map to TRBD1. The CDR3 spans 16 residues. Losses at the gene ends were 3 bases for V and 1 base for J; bases not matched to a gene: 6. The germline V gene encodes CDR1 SGHAT and CDR2 FQNNGV. The CDR3 DNA is TGTGCCAGCAGCTTTATACAGGGGGCGGGGAACACTGAAGCTTTCTTT. Amino acids: CASSFIQGAGNTEAFF.

This clonotype has more than one count but fewer than ten. This sequence joins TRBV6-5 and TRBJ2-7; D ambiguous. From germline, CDR1 is MNHEY and CDR2 SVGAGI. The CDR3 has 10 amino acids. V dropped 4 bases and J dropped 12 bases, with 10 bases sitting between them. The CDR3 sequence: CASSCSPAYF. As DNA, the CDR3 is TGTGCCAGCAGTTGTTCCCCCGCGTACTTC.

The rearrangement uses TRBV30 and TRBJ2-7, with 9 bases that match TRBD1. The CDR3 consists of 14 residues. The V and J ends lost 2 bases and 5 bases, in that order; junction bases with no gene match: 7. From germline, CDR1 is GTSNPN and CDR2 SVGIG (reference sequence). CDR3 nucleotides: TGTGCCTGGAGTACGGGACAGGGTTACCACGAGCAGTACTTC. Protein product: CAWSTGQGYHEQYF.

The chain has TRBV5-6 and TRBJ2-7; no clear D gene. From germline, CDR1 is SGHDT and CDR2 YYEEEE. The CDR3 totals 12 residues. V lost 4 bases and J lost 5, with 10 bases in between. Here the CDR3 DNA reads TGTGCCAGCAGCCATTCAAACGACGAGCAGTACTTC. This gives the protein CASSHSNDEQYF.

The J gene is TRBJ2-1, the V gene TRBV6-6; the match to TRBD2 covers 8 bases. Germline loops: CDR1 MNHNY, CDR2 SVGAGI (reference sequence). The V gene end was trimmed by 0 bases and the J gene end by 7 bases; junction bases not matched to a gene: 5. This CDR3 has 15 residues. CDR3 sequence: CASSYSSGSKNEQFF. The CDR3 bases are TGTGCCAGCAGTTACTCGAGCGGGAGTAAAAATGAGCAGTTCTTC.

The chain has TRBV27 and TRBJ1-5; D is undetermined. This CDR3 is built from 14 residues. Germline lookup yields CDR1 MNHEY and CDR2 SMNVEV (reference sequence). Trimming shortened V by 1 base and J by 0 bases, and 4 bases separated the two germline ends. DNA for the CDR3: TGTGCCAGCAGTTTATGGTATAGCAATCAGCCCCAGCATTTT. The encoded protein is CASSLWYSNQPQHF.

The chain joins TRBV4-2 to TRBJ2-1, with D hard to call. The V and J ends lost 0 bases and 4 bases respectively, with 13 bases between them. Germline CDR1 is LGHNA and CDR2 is YNFKEQ. This CDR3 is 16 amino acids long. Written as DNA, the CDR3 is TGTGCCAGCAGCCAAGAGGCCCGAGGATTGTACAATGAGCAGTTCTTC. Translating it yields CASSQEARGLYNEQFF.

The chain has TRBV20-1 and TRBJ2-7, with 8 positions matching TRBD1. Germline V lookup: CDR1 DFQATT, CDR2 SNEGSKA (reference sequence). V gave up 5 bases and J gave up 6 bases; unmatched junction bases: 15. This CDR3 is built from 15 residues. The CDR3, as DNA: TGCAGTGCTGTCTCTATTTTCAGGGGGCCGGGCGAGCAGTACTTC. Amino acids: CSAVSIFRGPGEQYF.

The chain recombines TRBV2 with TRBJ2-7, with 13 nucleotides matching TRBD2. Germline V gene data show CDR1 as SNHLY and CDR2 as FYNNEI. The J segment lost 2 bases and the V segment lost 6 bases, leaving 13 bases of the junction unmatched. The length of the CDR3 is 18 residues. CDR3 sequence (DNA): TGTGCCAGCAGCGCCTCGAGGACTAGCGGGAGCCTCACCTACGAGCAGTACTTC. Its protein product is CASSASRTSGSLTYEQYF.

The gene calls are TRBV2 and TRBJ2-4, with TRBD1 matching 9 bases. Unmatched junction bases numbered 4, after V lost 5 bases and J lost 2 bases. The germline gives CDR1 SNHLY, CDR2 FYNNEI. CDR3 length: 15 amino acids. CDR3 bases: TGTGCCAGCAGTCTAACAGGGGGCCCCAAAAACATTCAGTACTTC. Translation: CASSLTGGPKNIQYF. Based on the CDR3 plus reference TRBV2 and TRBJ2-4, the full variable domain is EPEVTQTPSHQVTQMGQEVILRCVPISNHLYFYWYRQILGQKVEFLVSFYNNEISEKSEIFDDQFSVERPDGSNFTLKIRSTKLEDSAMYFCASSLTGGPKNIQYFGAGTRLSVL.

J is TRBJ2-7 and V is TRBV10-3; 7 positions agree with TRBD1. The CDR3 consists of 14 residues. From germline, CDR1 is ENHRY and CDR2 SYGVKD. J was trimmed by 3 bases and V by 2 bases; bases with no gene match: 4. The DNA for the CDR3 is TGTGCCATCAGTGAGGGGACAGATAGCTACGAGCAGTACTTC. It yields the protein CAISEGTDSYEQYF.

The CDR3 nucleotides read TGTGCCAGCAGTTCACAGGGACATGGCTACACCTTC. Encoded protein: CASSSQGHGYTF. J is TRBJ1-2 and V is TRBV27, with D perhaps TRBD1 (6 bases). CDR3 length: 12 residues. V was pared by 4 bases and J by 6 bases, with 9 bases between. Germline CDR1 and CDR2: MNHEY and SMNVEV (reference sequence).

The genes are TRBV2 and TRBJ2-5, with D perhaps TRBD1 or TRBD2 (5 bases each). CDR3 size: 13 residues. Germline values: CDR1 SNHLY, CDR2 FYNNEI. V was cut by 2 bases and J by 5 bases, with 9 bases left in between. The CDR3 nucleotides read TGTGCCAGCAGTGAACCTGGGGACGAGACCCAGTACTTC. Encoded protein: CASSEPGDETQYF.

This clonotype has a single count. The chain carries TRBV28 and TRBJ2-1; no clear D. The ends were cut back, 6 bases at V and 1 base at J, with 19 bases in the middle. Germline CDR1 reads MDHEN; CDR2 reads SYDVKM. This CDR3 region has 17 residues. In DNA, the CDR3 is TGTGCCAGCAGCCCAGGACGGGTTGGAAAGTCCTACAATGAGCAGTTCTTC. Residues: CASSPGRVGKSYNEQFF.

V usage is TRBV5-1 and J usage is TRBJ2-1; 12 bases align to TRBD1. The CDR3 runs 14 residues. The trim removed 6 bases at V and 9 bases at J, leaving 7 bases unmatched. Looked up from germline, CDR1 is SGHRS and CDR2 is YFSETQ. CDR3 coding DNA: TGCGCCAGCACATCCGGGACAGGGGGCGGTGAGCAGTTCTTC. Translating gives CASTSGTGGGEQFF.